These 6 T cell receptor beta chains were sequenced from one sample in a study of CD8+ T cells in alopecia areata. cDNA serving as the sequencing template came from extracted, reverse transcribed RNA. Assay used: immunoSEQ multiplex PCR; TCRdb lists only in-frame clones, some missing. The sample holds around 200,000 clones, roughly 62% seen once. Treatment of the sample: oral pan-JAK inhibitor, 5-10 mg twice daily. This sample comprised CD8+ T cells sorted from blood, obtained at week 24, from a patient treated with tofacitinib. The receptors derive from a human donor with alopecia areata.

CDR3 protein: CASSPPSISYEQYF. CDR3 DNA sequence: TGTGCCAGCAGCCCCCCCAGTATTTCCTACGAGCAGTACTTC. The chain joins TRBV11-2 to TRBJ2-7, with D hard to call. The CDR3 has 14 residues. Germline CDR1 reads SGHAT; CDR2 reads FQNNGV. Trimming cost V 5 bases and J 1 base, with 12 bases left between them.

CDR3 sequence: CASRLMGGPYNEQFF. The CDR3 DNA is TGTGCCAGCAGGTTGATGGGGGGGCCCTACAATGAGCAGTTCTTC. V is TRBV6-6 and J is TRBJ2-1, with D possibly matching TRBD2 (7 bases). The V gene's germline CDR1 is MNHNY and CDR2 SVGAGI (reference sequence). The CDR3 length is 15 residues. Trimming took off 6 bases at V and 2 bases at J, with 14 bases between the two ends.

A few counts support this clone. V is TRBV5-6 and J is TRBJ1-1; the D gene is possibly TRBD1 (6 bases). This CDR3 has 16 amino acids. V was trimmed by 3 bases and J by 0 bases, leaving 15 bases between them. Per germline, CDR1 SGHDT and CDR2 YYEEEE. CDR3 DNA: TGTGCCAGCAGCTCTCTCCCGGGACACCTGAACACTGAAGCTTTCTTT. Amino acids: CASSSLPGHLNTEAFF.

The rearrangement uses TRBV6-5 and TRBJ2-7; D call uncertain. Trimming took 2 bases from V and 2 from J, leaving 10 bases between them. CDR3 length equals 14 residues. Germline loops: CDR1 MNHEY, CDR2 SVGAGI. The CDR3 spells CASSYAGPTYEQYF. CDR3 nucleotide sequence: TGTGCCAGCAGTTACGCAGGACCCACCTACGAGCAGTACTTC.

This clone was recorded a few times. Other DNA sequences in this specimen translate into the identical CDR3. This chain connects TRBV7-9 to TRBJ2-3; D uncertain. V was clipped by 3 bases and J by 4 bases, with 2 bases between them. CDR3 length: 11 residues. CDR1 and CDR2 from the germline V gene are SEHNR and FQNEAQ (reference sequence). The CDR3 DNA is TGTGCCAGCAGCTTCCCAGATACGCAGTATTTT. Its protein is CASSFPDTQYF.

The chain uses TRBV23-1 and TRBJ1-5; D is perhaps TRBD1 (5 bases). TRBV23-1 is marked as an open reading frame, function uncertain. Trimming left V 3 bases short and J 6 bases short, with 9 bases between. The CDR3 contains 13 residues. CDR3 protein: CASSHPTVQPQHF. The CDR3 DNA is TGCGCCAGCAGTCACCCGACAGTTCAGCCCCAGCATTTT.